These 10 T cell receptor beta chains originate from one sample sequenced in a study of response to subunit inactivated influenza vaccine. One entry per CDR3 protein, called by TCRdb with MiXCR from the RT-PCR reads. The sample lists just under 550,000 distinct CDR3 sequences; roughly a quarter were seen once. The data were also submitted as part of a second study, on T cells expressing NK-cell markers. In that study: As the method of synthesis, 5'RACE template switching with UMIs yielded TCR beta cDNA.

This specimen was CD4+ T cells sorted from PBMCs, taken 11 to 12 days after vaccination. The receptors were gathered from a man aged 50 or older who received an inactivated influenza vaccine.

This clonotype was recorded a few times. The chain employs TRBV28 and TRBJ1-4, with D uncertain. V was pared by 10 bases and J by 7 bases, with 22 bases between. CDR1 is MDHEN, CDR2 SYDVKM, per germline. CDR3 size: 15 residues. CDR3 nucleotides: TGTGCCATCAGACCGTTAAACATTTTGGGTGAAAAACTGTTTTTT. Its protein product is CAIRPLNILGEKLFF.

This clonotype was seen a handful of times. CDR3 in amino acids: CASSQTSGGITGELFF. Written as DNA, the CDR3 is TGTGCCAGCAGCCAAACTAGCGGGGGAATCACCGGGGAGCTGTTTTTT. This rearrangement joins TRBV4-2 to TRBJ2-2, with 11 bases aligning to TRBD2. Germline CDR1 is LGHNA and CDR2 is YNFKEQ. V shed 2 bases and J 4 bases; nucleotides not matched to a gene: 3. CDR3 length: 16 residues.

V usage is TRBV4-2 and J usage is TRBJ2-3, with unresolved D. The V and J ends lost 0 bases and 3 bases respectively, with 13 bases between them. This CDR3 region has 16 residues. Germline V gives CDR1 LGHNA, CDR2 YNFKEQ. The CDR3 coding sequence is TGTGCCAGCAGCCAAGATTTTGGGGTACGGACAGATACGCAGTATTTT. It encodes CASSQDFGVRTDTQYF.

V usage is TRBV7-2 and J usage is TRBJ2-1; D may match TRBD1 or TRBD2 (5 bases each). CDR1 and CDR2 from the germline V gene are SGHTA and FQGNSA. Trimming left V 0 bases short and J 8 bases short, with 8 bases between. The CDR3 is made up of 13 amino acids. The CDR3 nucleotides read TGTGCCAGCAGCTTAGCAGGGGAGTATGAGCAGTTCTTC. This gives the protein CASSLAGEYEQFF.

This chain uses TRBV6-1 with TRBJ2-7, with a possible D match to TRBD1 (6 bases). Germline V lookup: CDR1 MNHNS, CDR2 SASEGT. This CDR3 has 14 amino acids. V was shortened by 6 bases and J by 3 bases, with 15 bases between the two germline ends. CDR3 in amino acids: CASRSQGISYEQYF. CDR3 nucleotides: TGTGCCAGCAGATCACAGGGAATCAGCTACGAGCAGTACTTC.

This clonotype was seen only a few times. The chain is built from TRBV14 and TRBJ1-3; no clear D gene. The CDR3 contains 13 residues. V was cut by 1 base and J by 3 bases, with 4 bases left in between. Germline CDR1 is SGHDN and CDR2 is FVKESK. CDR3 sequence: CASSQVFGNTIYF. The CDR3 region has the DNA TGTGCCAGCAGCCAAGTTTTTGGAAACACCATATATTTT. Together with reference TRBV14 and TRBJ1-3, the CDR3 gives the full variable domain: EAGVTQFPSHSVIEKGQTVTLRCDPISGHDNLYWYRRVMGKEIKFLLHFVKESKQDESGMPNNRFLAERTGGTYSTLKVQPAELEDSGVYFCASSQVFGNTIYFGEGSWLTVV.

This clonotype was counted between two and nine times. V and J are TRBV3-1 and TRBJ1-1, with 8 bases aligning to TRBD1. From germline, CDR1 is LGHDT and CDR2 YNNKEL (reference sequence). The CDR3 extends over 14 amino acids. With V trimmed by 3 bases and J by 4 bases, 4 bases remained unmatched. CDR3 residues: CASSQTGVATEAFF. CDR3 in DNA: TGTGCCAGCAGCCAGACAGGGGTTGCCACTGAAGCTTTCTTT.

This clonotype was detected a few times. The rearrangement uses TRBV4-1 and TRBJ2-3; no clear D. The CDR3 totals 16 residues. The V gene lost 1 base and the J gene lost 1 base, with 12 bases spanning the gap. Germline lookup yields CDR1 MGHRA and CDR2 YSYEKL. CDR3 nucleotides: TGCGCCAGCAGCCAAGTTACAAACCCTGGCACAGATACGCAGTATTTT. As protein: CASSQVTNPGTDTQYF.

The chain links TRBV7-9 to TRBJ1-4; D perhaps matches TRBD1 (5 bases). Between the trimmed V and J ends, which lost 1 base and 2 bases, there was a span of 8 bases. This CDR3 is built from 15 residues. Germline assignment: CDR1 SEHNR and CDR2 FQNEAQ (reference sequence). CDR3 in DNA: TGTGCCAGCAGCTTAGGGGGGAACACTAATGAAAAACTGTTTTTT. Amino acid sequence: CASSLGGNTNEKLFF.

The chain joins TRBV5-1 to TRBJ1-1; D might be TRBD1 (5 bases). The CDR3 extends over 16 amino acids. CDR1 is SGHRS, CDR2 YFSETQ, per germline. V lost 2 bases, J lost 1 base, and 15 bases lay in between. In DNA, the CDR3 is TGCGCCAGCAGCTTTGGGGACGGGACTCCGAACACTGAAGCTTTCTTT. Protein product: CASSFGDGTPNTEAFF. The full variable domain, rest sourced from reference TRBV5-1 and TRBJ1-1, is KAGVTQTPRYLIKTRGQQVTLSCSPISGHRSVSWYQQTPGQGLQFLFEYFSETQRNKGNFPGRFSGRQFSNSRSEMNVSTLELGDSALYLCASSFGDGTPNTEAFFGQGTRLTVV.